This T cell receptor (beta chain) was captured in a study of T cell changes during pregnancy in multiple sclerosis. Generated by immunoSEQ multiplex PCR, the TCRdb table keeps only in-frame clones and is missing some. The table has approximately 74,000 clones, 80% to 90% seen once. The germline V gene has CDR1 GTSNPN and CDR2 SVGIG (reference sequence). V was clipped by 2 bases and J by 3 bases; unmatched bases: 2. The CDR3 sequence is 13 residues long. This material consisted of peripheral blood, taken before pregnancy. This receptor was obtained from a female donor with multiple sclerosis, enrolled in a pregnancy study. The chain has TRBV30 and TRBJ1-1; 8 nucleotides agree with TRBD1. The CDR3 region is CAWSTQGDTEAFF. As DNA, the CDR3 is TGTGCCTGGAGTACACAGGGGGACACTGAAGCTTTCTTT.